This TCR beta chain derives from a study of blood T cells in healthy people across ages. The second PCR ran roughly 6 to 11 cycles with a sample-barcoded 5' primer and J-beta primers. Researchers report that a template-switch adaptor with 12 random nucleotides tagged each cDNA molecule. TCRdb recomputed calls from the 5' RACE reads with MiXCR, one row per CDR3 protein. The profile shows around 780,000 distinct CDR3 sequences, about a quarter of them singletons. V dropped 6 bases and J dropped 5 bases, with 13 bases sitting between them. From germline, CDR1 is KGHDR and CDR2 SFDVKD. CDR3 length: 14 residues. This same sample was also part of a study on T cells of mothers and their children.

This receptor was identified in a boy younger than 18 in good health. The V gene is TRBV24-1, the J gene TRBJ2-4; weak D call: TRBD2 (5 bases). The material sequenced was blood. Here the CDR3 reads CATSSPGKENIQYF. The CDR3, as DNA: TGTGCCACCAGTTCACCCGGGAAGGAAAACATTCAGTACTTC.